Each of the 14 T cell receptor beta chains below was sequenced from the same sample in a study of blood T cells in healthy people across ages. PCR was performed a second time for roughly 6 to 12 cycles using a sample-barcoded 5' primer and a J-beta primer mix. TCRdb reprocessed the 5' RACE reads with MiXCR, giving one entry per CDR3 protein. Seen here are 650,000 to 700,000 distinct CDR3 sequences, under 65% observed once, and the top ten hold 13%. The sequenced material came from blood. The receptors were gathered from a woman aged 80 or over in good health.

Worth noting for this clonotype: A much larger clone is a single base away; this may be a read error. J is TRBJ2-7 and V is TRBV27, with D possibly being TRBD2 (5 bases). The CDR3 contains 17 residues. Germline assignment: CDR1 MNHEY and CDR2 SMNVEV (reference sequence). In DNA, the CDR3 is TGTGCCTGCAGGCGGGTCTGGGGAGTCGGTAGCTCCTACGAGCAGTACTTC. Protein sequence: CACRRVWGVGSSYEQYF.

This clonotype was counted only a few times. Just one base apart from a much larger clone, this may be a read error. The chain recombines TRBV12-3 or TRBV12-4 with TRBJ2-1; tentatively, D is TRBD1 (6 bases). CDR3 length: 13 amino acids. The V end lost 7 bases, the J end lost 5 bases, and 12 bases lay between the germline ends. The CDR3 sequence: CASTLGANNEQFF. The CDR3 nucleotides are TGTGCCAGCACTCTGGGGGCCAACAATGAGCAGTTCTTC.

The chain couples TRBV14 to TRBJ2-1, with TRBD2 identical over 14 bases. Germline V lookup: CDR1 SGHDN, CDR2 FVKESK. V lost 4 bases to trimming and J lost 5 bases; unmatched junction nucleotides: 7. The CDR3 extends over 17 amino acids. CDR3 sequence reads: CASSLPRGLAGDNEQFF. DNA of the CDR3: TGTGCCAGCAGCCTCCCTCGGGGACTAGCGGGAGACAATGAGCAGTTCTTC.

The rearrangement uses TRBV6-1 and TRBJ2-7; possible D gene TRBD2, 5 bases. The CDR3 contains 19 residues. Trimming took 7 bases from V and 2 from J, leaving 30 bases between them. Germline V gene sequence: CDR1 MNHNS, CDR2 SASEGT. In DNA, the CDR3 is TGTGCCAGCAACATCAAGCGGCTAGCCACCTCCCCACGCACCTACGAGCAGTACTTC. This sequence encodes CASNIKRLATSPRTYEQYF.

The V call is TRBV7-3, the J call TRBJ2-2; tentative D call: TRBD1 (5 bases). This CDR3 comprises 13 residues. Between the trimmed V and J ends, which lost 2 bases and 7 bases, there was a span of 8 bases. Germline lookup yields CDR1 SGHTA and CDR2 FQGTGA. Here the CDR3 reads CASSLDSHGELFF. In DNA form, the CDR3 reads TGTGCCAGCAGCTTAGACAGTCACGGGGAGCTGTTTTTT.

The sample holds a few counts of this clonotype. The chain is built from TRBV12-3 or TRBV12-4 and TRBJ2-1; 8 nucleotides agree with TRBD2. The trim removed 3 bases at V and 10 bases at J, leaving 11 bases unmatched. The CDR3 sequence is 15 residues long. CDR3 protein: CASSFGGRTPCEQFF. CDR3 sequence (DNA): TGTGCCAGCAGTTTCGGCGGGAGGACGCCCTGCGAGCAGTTCTTC.

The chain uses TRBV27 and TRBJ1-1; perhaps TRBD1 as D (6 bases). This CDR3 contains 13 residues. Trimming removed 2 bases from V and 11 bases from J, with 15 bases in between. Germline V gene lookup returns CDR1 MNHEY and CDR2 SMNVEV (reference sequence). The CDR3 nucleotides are TGTGCCAGCAGTTTAAGACAGGACGGAGGGGCTTTCTTT. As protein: CASSLRQDGGAFF.

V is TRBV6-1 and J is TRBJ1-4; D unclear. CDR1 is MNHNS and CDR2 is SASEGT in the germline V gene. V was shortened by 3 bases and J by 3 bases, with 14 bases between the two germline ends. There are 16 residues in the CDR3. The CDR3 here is CASSEEDLRANEKLFF. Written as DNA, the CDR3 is TGTGCCAGCAGTGAGGAGGATCTTCGGGCTAATGAAAAACTGTTTTTT.

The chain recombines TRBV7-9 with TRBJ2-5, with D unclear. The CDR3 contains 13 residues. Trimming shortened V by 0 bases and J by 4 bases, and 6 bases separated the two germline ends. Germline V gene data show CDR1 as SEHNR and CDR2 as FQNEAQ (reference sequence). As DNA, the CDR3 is TGTGCCAGCAGCTTAGCAGCTTCAGAGACCCAGTACTTC. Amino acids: CASSLAASETQYF.

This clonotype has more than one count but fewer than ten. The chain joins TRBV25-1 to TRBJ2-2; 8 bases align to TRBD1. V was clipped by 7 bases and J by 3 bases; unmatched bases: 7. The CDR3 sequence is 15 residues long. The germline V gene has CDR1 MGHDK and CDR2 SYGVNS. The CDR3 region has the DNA TGTGCCAGCAATGGAGGACAGGGATACACCGGGGAGCTGTTTTTT. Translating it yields CASNGGQGYTGELFF.

The DNA of the CDR3 is TGTGCCAGCAGCCCACTGACTAGCGGGGCCACAGATACGCAGTATTTT. Encoded protein: CASSPLTSGATDTQYF. The chain uses TRBV4-2 and TRBJ2-3; 11 bases agree with TRBD2. The CDR3 extends over 16 amino acids. Germline V gene lookup returns CDR1 LGHNA and CDR2 YNFKEQ. V dropped 4 bases and J dropped 2; count of bases not matched to a gene: 5.

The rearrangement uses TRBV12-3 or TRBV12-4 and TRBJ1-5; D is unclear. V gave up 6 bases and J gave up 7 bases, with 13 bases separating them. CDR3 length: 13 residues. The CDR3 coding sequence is TGTGCCAGCAGCCGGGGTGGGAAGCAGCCCCAGCATTTT. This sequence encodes CASSRGGKQPQHF.

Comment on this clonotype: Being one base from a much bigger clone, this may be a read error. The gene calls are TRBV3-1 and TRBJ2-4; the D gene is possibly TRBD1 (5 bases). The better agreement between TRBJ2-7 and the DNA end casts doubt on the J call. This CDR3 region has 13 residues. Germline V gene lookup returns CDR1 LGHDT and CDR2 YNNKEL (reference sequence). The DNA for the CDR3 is TGTGCCGGCAGCCAAGGGGAACGCCACGAGCAGTACTTC. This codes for CAGSQGERHEQYF.

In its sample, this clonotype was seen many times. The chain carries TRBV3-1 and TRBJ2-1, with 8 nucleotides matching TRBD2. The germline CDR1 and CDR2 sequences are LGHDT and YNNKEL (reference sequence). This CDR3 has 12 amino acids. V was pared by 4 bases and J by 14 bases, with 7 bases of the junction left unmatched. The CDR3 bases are TGTGCCAGCAGCCGAGGACTAGCAGAAAAGTTCTTC. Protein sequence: CASSRGLAEKFF.